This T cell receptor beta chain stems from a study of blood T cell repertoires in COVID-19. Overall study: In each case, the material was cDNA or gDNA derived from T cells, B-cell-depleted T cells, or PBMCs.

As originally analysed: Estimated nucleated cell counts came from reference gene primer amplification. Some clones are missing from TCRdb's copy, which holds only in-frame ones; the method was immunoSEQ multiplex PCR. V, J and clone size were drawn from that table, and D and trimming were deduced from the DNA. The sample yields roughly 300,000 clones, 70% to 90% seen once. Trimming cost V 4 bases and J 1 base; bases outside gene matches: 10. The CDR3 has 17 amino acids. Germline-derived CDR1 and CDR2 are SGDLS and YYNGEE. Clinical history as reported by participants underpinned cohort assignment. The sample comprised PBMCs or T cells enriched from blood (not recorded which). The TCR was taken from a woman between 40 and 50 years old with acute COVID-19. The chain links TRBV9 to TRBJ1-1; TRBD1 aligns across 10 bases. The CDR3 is CASSFSRDRGANTEAFF. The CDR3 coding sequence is TGTGCCAGCAGCTTCTCCCGGGACAGGGGTGCGAACACTGAAGCTTTCTTT.